A single sample gave rise to the 12 T cell receptor beta chains below, sequenced in a study of T cell repertoires in ileal Crohn's disease. Measured with immunoSEQ multiplex PCR; TCRdb has only the in-frame clones, and not every one. The sample yields about 6,400 clones, 75% to 85% seen once. The source material was ileal tissue. These receptors all stem from an adult with Crohn's disease.

The gene calls are TRBV28 and TRBJ2-7, with D tentatively TRBD1 (6 bases). Trimming shortened V by 6 bases and J by 1 base, and 13 bases separated the two germline ends. Germline CDR1 is MDHEN and CDR2 is SYDVKM. This CDR3 region has 14 residues. As DNA, the CDR3 is TGTGCCAGCAGAACGGGGACAACTTCCTACGAGCAGTACTTC. Its translation is CASRTGTTSYEQYF.

V and J are TRBV7-2 and TRBJ2-2; tentatively, D is TRBD2 (6 bases). The germline CDR1 and CDR2 sequences are SGHTA and FQGNSA. Trimming cost V 6 bases and J 5 bases, with 19 bases left between them. The CDR3 has 16 residues. The CDR3 reads CASRLTSGSPTGELFF. In nucleotides, the CDR3 is TGTGCCAGCAGACTAACGTCCGGGAGTCCTACCGGGGAGCTGTTTTTT.

V usage is TRBV23-1 and J usage is TRBJ2-7; the match to TRBD2 covers 12 bases. TRBV23-1 qualifies as an ORF whose function is uncertain. With 0 bases clipped from V and 7 bases from J, the junction kept 7 bases outside the gene matches. The CDR3 extends over 16 amino acids. The DNA for the CDR3 is TGCGCCAGCAGTCAATCGGAACTAGCGGGAGGAGAAGAGCAGTACTTC. Residues: CASSQSELAGGEEQYF.

This chain uses TRBV11-2 with TRBJ2-3; TRBD2 agrees at 7 bases. Looked up from germline, CDR1 is SGHAT and CDR2 is FQNNGV. The CDR3 loop spans 14 amino acids. V trimming: 9 bases; J trimming: 2 bases; junction bases outside the gene matches: 8. The CDR3 loop reads CASGWGGVTDTQYF. CDR3 DNA: TGTGCCAGTGGATGGGGGGGAGTCACAGATACGCAGTATTTT.

V usage is TRBV28 and J usage is TRBJ2-7; 8 bases align to TRBD2. Germline lookup yields CDR1 MDHEN and CDR2 SYDVKM. The CDR3 is 16 residues long. V lost 6 bases, J lost 0 bases, and 10 bases stayed unmatched. The CDR3 bases are TGTGCCAGCAGGCCCTTGACTAGCGTAAGCTCCTACGAGCAGTACTTC. Translation: CASRPLTSVSSYEQYF.

Judged by abundance, this clone is hyperexpanded. This chain joins TRBV28 and TRBJ2-2; 9 bases map to TRBD2. CDR1 and CDR2 from the germline V gene are MDHEN and SYDVKM. CDR3 length: 15 residues. Trimming took 5 bases from V and 5 from J; bases not matched to a gene: 6. As DNA, the CDR3 is TGTGCCAGCAGTAGTAGCGGGAGCGGTACCGGGGAGCTGTTTTTT. Translated: CASSSSGSGTGELFF.

This chain uses TRBV7-8 with TRBJ2-2; 11 bases are a match to TRBD2. Germline V gives CDR1 SGHVS, CDR2 FQNEAQ. The CDR3 is made up of 17 amino acids. V shed 2 bases and J 8 bases; nucleotides not matched to a gene: 10. CDR3 amino acids: CASSLTGASGRLGELFF. In DNA form, the CDR3 reads TGTGCCAGCAGCTTAACTGGGGCTAGCGGGAGGTTAGGGGAGCTGTTTTTT.

In its sample, this clone was seen a few times. Other DNA variants within this sample encode the same CDR3. The chain employs TRBV6-1 and TRBJ1-1; a weak D match, TRBD1 (5 bases). Germline assignment: CDR1 MNHNS and CDR2 SASEGT. The CDR3 covers 13 residues. The V end was cut by 0 bases, the J end by 11 bases, with 13 bases between. CDR3 in amino acids: CASSEARQGGAFF. DNA for the CDR3: TGTGCCAGCAGTGAAGCGCGTCAGGGAGGCGCTTTCTTT.

The chain couples TRBV11-2 to TRBJ2-1; 15 bases agree with TRBD2. The J segment lost 9 bases and the V segment lost 3 bases, leaving 9 bases of the junction unmatched. CDR1 is SGHAT, CDR2 FQNNGV, per germline. The length of the CDR3 is 17 residues. The CDR3 loop reads CASSLWTSGRAPGEQFF. The CDR3 DNA reads TGTGCCAGCAGCTTGTGGACTAGCGGGAGGGCCCCCGGTGAGCAGTTCTTC.

The V gene is TRBV28, the J gene TRBJ2-7, with D perhaps TRBD2 (5 bases). Trimming cost V 6 bases and J 8 bases, with 26 bases left between them. The CDR3 is made up of 16 amino acids. The germline V gene has CDR1 MDHEN and CDR2 SYDVKM. CDR3 residues: CASSLPSLGTPLQQYF. In nucleotides, the CDR3 is TGTGCCAGCAGCCTCCCTAGCCTTGGCACCCCGCTCCAGCAGTACTTC.

The V and J genes are TRBV18 and TRBJ1-2; 8 nucleotides agree with TRBD1. There are 13 residues in the CDR3. Germline loops: CDR1 KGHSH, CDR2 LQKENI. Trimming removed 6 bases from V and 4 bases from J; junction bases left unmatched: 4. CDR3: CASSPDRVYGYTF. The DNA of the CDR3 is TGTGCCAGCTCCCCGGACAGGGTCTATGGCTACACCTTC.

The V gene is TRBV7-2, the J gene TRBJ1-2, with D possibly TRBD1 on 5 matching bases. CDR1 and CDR2 from the germline V gene are SGHTA and FQGNSA. This CDR3 is 14 amino acids long. Trimming cost V 6 bases and J 6 bases, with 17 bases left between them. CDR3 DNA sequence: TGTGCCAGCAGGGACGACAGTATCCAGAATGGCTACACCTTC. Amino acid sequence: CASRDDSIQNGYTF.